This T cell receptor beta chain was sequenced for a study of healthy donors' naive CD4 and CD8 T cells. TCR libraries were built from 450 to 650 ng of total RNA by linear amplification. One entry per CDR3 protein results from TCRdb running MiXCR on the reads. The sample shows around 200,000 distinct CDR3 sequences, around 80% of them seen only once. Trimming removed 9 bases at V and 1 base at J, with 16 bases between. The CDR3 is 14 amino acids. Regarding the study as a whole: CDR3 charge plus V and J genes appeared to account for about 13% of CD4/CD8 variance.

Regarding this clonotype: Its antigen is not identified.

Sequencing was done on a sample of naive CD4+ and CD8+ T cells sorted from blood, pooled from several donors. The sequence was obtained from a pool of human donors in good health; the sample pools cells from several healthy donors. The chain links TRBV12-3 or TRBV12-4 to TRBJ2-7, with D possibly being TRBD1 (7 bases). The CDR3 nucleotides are TGTGCCAGTCGGGCGGGACAGTCTTCCTACGAGCAGTACTTC. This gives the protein CASRAGQSSYEQYF.